Shown below are 26 T cell receptor beta chains from a single sample sequenced in a study of CD8+CD57+ T cells in acquired aplastic anemia. TCR beta VDJ and CDR3 were profiled, and genomic DNA was the template. One entry per CDR3 protein, called by TCRdb with MiXCR from the reads. The sample includes hundreds of thousands of distinct CDR3 sequences, approximately 33% of them seen just once. The authors sequenced patients whose flow cytometry had shown CD8+CD57+ cell expansion. What was sequenced was sorted CD4+, CD8+, or CD8+CD57+ T cells (not recorded which) from PBMCs. The receptor source for this set is a human donor with aplastic anemia.

The chain employs TRBV18 and TRBJ2-7; D gene ambiguous. The length of the CDR3 is 13 residues. V lost 6 bases to trimming and J lost 4 bases, with 13 bases between them. CDR1 and CDR2 (germline): KGHSH, LQKENI. CDR3 bases: TGTGCCAGCTCGTCGGATCTGGCTTACGAGCAGTACTTC. It codes for CASSSDLAYEQYF.

The V call is TRBV9, the J call TRBJ2-3; D may be TRBD2 (5 bases). Trimming pared 0 bases from V and 0 bases from J, leaving 8 bases between. The CDR3 is 15 amino acids. The V gene's germline CDR1 is SGDLS and CDR2 YYNGEE. This CDR3 reads CASSVGSASTDTQYF. CDR3 bases: TGTGCCAGCAGCGTAGGTAGCGCTAGCACAGATACGCAGTATTTT. Combining the CDR3 with reference TRBV9 and TRBJ2-3 gives the whole variable domain DSGVTQTPKHLITATGQRVTLRCSPRSGDLSVYWYQQSLDQGLQFLIQYYNGEERAKGNILERFSAQQFPDLHSELNLSSLELGDSALYFCASSVGSASTDTQYFGPGTRLTVL.

This clonotype was observed a few times. V is TRBV10-3 and J is TRBJ1-1; 10 nucleotides match TRBD1. J gave up 0 bases and V 3 bases, and 4 bases lay outside the gene matches. This CDR3 has 16 amino acids. Germline V lookup: CDR1 ENHRY, CDR2 SYGVKD. CDR3 nucleotides: TGTGCCATCAGTGACCCGGGACAGGGGATGAACACTGAAGCTTTCTTT. Translation: CAISDPGQGMNTEAFF.

The chain has TRBV2 and TRBJ2-5; TRBD2 aligns across 14 bases. CDR3 length: 16 amino acids. Germline CDR1 reads SNHLY; CDR2 reads FYNNEI. J lost 4 bases, V lost 6 bases, and 7 bases had no gene match. CDR3 bases: TGTGCCAGCAGCAGGGGACTAGCGGGGGTGGGAGAGACCCAGTACTTC. Amino acids: CASSRGLAGVGETQYF.

Of note for this clonotype: Possible read error: a much larger clone is one base away. The chain employs TRBV19 and TRBJ2-7, with 8 bases lining up with TRBD1. The CDR3 runs to 16 residues. From germline, CDR1 is LNHDA and CDR2 SQIVND (reference sequence). The CDR3 sequence is CASSISTGGSSYVQYF. Here the CDR3 DNA reads TGTGCCAGTAGTATTAGTACAGGGGGAAGCTCCTACGTGCAGTACTTC.

The table lists this clonotype with a count of one. This chain connects TRBV19 to TRBJ1-1; D gene ambiguous. The length of the CDR3 is 13 residues. Looked up from germline, CDR1 is LNHDA and CDR2 is SQIVND (reference sequence). Trimming pared 5 bases from V and 3 bases from J, leaving 10 bases between. The CDR3 bases are TGTGCCAGTAGTCGGAAGGGAGACACTGAAGCTTTCTTT. Amino acid sequence: CASSRKGDTEAFF.

This clonotype was observed at least ten times. The V gene is TRBV7-8, the J gene TRBJ1-2, with TRBD1 as a possible D gene (6 bases). V shed 1 base and J shed 8 bases, with 14 bases lying between them. The CDR3 length is 14 residues. CDR1 and CDR2 (germline): SGHVS, FQNEAQ. Here the CDR3 DNA reads TGTGCCAGCAGCTTAGAGTCAGGGGAAGAGGGCTACACCTTC. Residues: CASSLESGEEGYTF.

The V and J genes are TRBV6-1 and TRBJ2-7; a weak D match, TRBD2 (5 bases). In germline, CDR1 is MNHNS, CDR2 SASEGT. V dropped 6 bases and J dropped 7 bases, with 19 bases sitting between them. This CDR3 region has 14 residues. The CDR3 region is CASRRDAGSGEQYF. The CDR3 DNA sequence: TGTGCCAGCAGAAGAGACGCCGGGTCGGGAGAGCAGTACTTC.

V usage is TRBV29-1 and J usage is TRBJ2-1, with D perhaps matching TRBD2 (8 bases). The CDR3 has 19 residues. Trimming took 0 bases from V and 6 from J, leaving 27 bases between them. From germline, CDR1 is SQVTM and CDR2 ANQGSEA. CDR3 loop: CSVEDGQGELAERSNEQFF. For the CDR3, the DNA is TGCAGCGTTGAAGATGGTCAGGGGGAACTAGCGGAAAGGAGCAATGAGCAGTTCTTC.

This clonotype was counted many times. This chain joins TRBV19 and TRBJ1-2; D gene uncertain. The CDR3 runs to 12 residues. Trimming cost V 3 bases and J 5 bases, with 7 bases left between them. The germline CDR1 and CDR2 sequences are LNHDA and SQIVND (reference sequence). CDR3 coding DNA: TGTGCCAGTAGTATGTCGGATTATGGCTACACCTTC. Amino acids: CASSMSDYGYTF.

This clonotype has at least ten counts. The rearrangement joins TRBV9 to TRBJ2-7; D not resolved. V shed 0 bases and J shed 2 bases, with 12 bases lying between them. The CDR3 has 15 amino acids. CDR1 and CDR2 from the germline V gene are SGDLS and YYNGEE. In DNA, the CDR3 is TGTGCCAGCAGCGTAGCGCCTCCGCCTACCTACGAGCAGTACTTC. Its translation: CASSVAPPPTYEQYF.

This clonotype showed up many times. This chain joins TRBV2 and TRBJ1-2; D gene ambiguous. The CDR3 is 11 amino acids. Deletions cut 6 bases from V and 4 bases from J, with 6 bases between. CDR1 is SNHLY, CDR2 FYNNEI, per germline. The CDR3 here is CASRVSYGYTF. For the CDR3, the DNA is TGTGCCAGCAGGGTGAGCTATGGCTACACCTTC.

This clonotype came up many times. The CDR3 sequence: CASRKVNTEAFF. The CDR3 coding sequence is TGTGCCAGCAGAAAGGTCAACACTGAAGCTTTCTTT. The rearrangement joins TRBV7-6 to TRBJ1-1; D is undetermined. Germline-derived CDR1 and CDR2 are SGHVS and FNYEAQ. The V end was cut by 6 bases, the J end by 2 bases, with 7 bases between. The CDR3 has 12 residues.

Comment on this clonotype: This may arise from a read error, as a much more abundant clone is one base away. The J gene is TRBJ1-6, the V gene TRBV14; D not resolved. This CDR3 has 14 residues. CDR1 is SGHDN, CDR2 FVKESK, per germline. In DNA, the CDR3 is TGTGCCAGCGGCCATTCTGGACATAATTCACCCCTCCACTTT. Translating it yields CASGHSGHNSPLHF.

The chain has TRBV11-1 and TRBJ2-5; the D is unclear. The CDR3 contains 20 residues. The germline gives CDR1 SGHAT, CDR2 FQDESV (reference sequence). The germline V and J ends were trimmed by 1 base and 1 base, with 25 bases remaining between them. CDR3 sequence reads: CASSLVVRRPILETQETQYF. DNA of the CDR3: TGTGCCAGCAGCTTAGTTGTTCGGCGGCCAATTCTCGAAACCCAAGAGACCCAGTACTTC.

The sample holds one count of this clonotype. The CDR3 DNA reads TGTGCTAGTGGAACTAGCGGCTACACCGGGGAGCTGTTTTTT. It is translated as CASGTSGYTGELFF. J is TRBJ2-2 and V is TRBV7-7; 8 bases match TRBD2. Germline CDR1 is SSHAT and CDR2 is FNYEAQ (reference sequence). The CDR3 length is 14 residues. Using reference TRBV7-7 and TRBJ2-2 for the parts outside the CDR3, the full variable domain is GAGVSQSPRYKVTKRGQDVTLRCDPISSHATLYWYQQALGQGPEFLTYFNYEAQPDKSGLPSDRFSAERPEGSISTLTIQRTEQRDSAMYRCASGTSGYTGELFFGEGSRLTVL.

This clonotype has a count of ten or more. The genes are TRBV6-1 and TRBJ1-2; D uncertain. Germline V CDR1 and CDR2: MNHNS, SASEGT. The CDR3 extends over 13 amino acids. The germline V and J ends were trimmed by 6 bases and 3 bases, with 11 bases remaining between them. In nucleotides, the CDR3 is TGTGCCAGCAGACGGACGGAGGACTATGGCTACACCTTC. Translating it yields CASRRTEDYGYTF.

The chain recombines TRBV7-9 with TRBJ1-1; D is perhaps TRBD1 (6 bases). V lost 6 bases and J 4 bases, leaving 18 bases between the germline ends. CDR1 and CDR2 (germline): SEHNR, FQNEAQ (reference sequence). CDR3 length: 15 amino acids. CDR3 region: CASSYRVGGPTEAFF. The CDR3 coding sequence is TGTGCCAGCAGTTATCGGGTGGGGGGGCCCACTGAAGCTTTCTTT.

This clonotype came up many times. V gene TRBV19 combines with J gene TRBJ1-1; D gene ambiguous. The germline V gene has CDR1 LNHDA and CDR2 SQIVND (reference sequence). The CDR3 runs to 13 residues. Trimming cost V 4 bases and J 5 bases, with 11 bases left between them. CDR3 sequence: CASSTGVVTEAFF. The CDR3 region has the DNA TGTGCCAGTAGTACCGGGGTAGTAACTGAAGCTTTCTTT. Looking up the rest from reference TRBV19 and TRBJ1-1 gives the full variable domain: DGGITQSPKYLFRKEGQNVTLSCEQNLNHDAMYWYRQDPGQGLRLIYYSQIVNDFQKGDIAEGYSVSREKKESFPLTVTSAQKNPTAFYLCASSTGVVTEAFFGQGTRLTVV.

This clonotype was counted at least ten times. The genes are TRBV6-5 and TRBJ1-2; TRBD1 might be the D (6 bases). V was clipped by 5 bases and J by 5 bases, with 9 bases between them. This CDR3 comprises 12 residues. Per germline, CDR1 MNHEY and CDR2 SVGAGI. DNA of the CDR3: TGTGCCAGCAGTAACAGGGAGTATGGCTACACCTTC. Amino acids: CASSNREYGYTF.

This clonotype occurred many times. The CDR3 DNA follows: TGTGCCATCAATGACAGGGGCAATCAGCCCCAGCATTTT. It yields the protein CAINDRGNQPQHF. This chain links TRBV10-3 with TRBJ1-5, with 7 nucleotides matching TRBD1. The ends lost 7 bases at V and 2 bases at J; junction bases unmatched: 2. Germline V gene data show CDR1 as ENHRY and CDR2 as SYGVKD. The CDR3 consists of 13 residues.

The CDR3, as DNA: TGTGCCAGCAGATTTCAGGGGGGCAATACTGAAGCTTTCTTT. It yields the protein CASRFQGGNTEAFF. The J gene is TRBJ1-1, the V gene TRBV3-1; 7 nucleotides line up with TRBD1. The CDR3 runs 14 residues. V shed 6 bases and J 5 bases; nucleotides not matched to a gene: 9. Germline V gene data show CDR1 as LGHDT and CDR2 as YNNKEL (reference sequence).

The chain uses TRBV9 and TRBJ1-1, with D unresolved. Germline V gene lookup returns CDR1 SGDLS and CDR2 YYNGEE. Trimming took off 7 bases at V and 2 bases at J, with 6 bases between the two ends. This CDR3 spans 11 amino acids. CDR3 coding DNA: TGTGCCAGCGGGTCAAACACTGAAGCTTTCTTT. Translating gives CASGSNTEAFF.

This clonotype was picked up many times. The V gene is TRBV9, the J gene TRBJ1-3; perhaps TRBD1 as D (5 bases). The V end was cut by 4 bases, the J end by 0 bases, with 11 bases between. This CDR3 region has 15 residues. Germline loops: CDR1 SGDLS, CDR2 YYNGEE. Written as DNA, the CDR3 is TGTGCCAGCAGCACCCAGGACAACTCTGGAAACACCATATATTTT. Protein product: CASSTQDNSGNTIYF.

This clonotype was observed at least ten times. This rearrangement joins TRBV9 to TRBJ2-3; possible D gene TRBD1, 6 bases. Trimming took off 0 bases at V and 9 bases at J, with 8 bases between the two ends. Per the germline V gene, CDR1 is SGDLS and CDR2 is YYNGEE. CDR3 length: 12 amino acids. The CDR3 loop reads CASSVGGGTQYF. The CDR3 DNA reads TGTGCCAGCAGCGTAGGAGGGGGAACGCAGTATTTT.

This clonotype was counted only a few times. This sequence joins TRBV6-5 and TRBJ2-7, with D possibly matching TRBD1 (6 bases). The CDR3 extends over 13 amino acids. Germline V gene sequence: CDR1 MNHEY, CDR2 SVGAGI. The V gene lost 2 bases and the J gene lost 4 bases, with 9 bases spanning the gap. CDR3 DNA: TGTGCCAGCAGTTACGCGGACAGTTACGAGCAGTACTTC. This translates into CASSYADSYEQYF.